This TCR beta chain was sequenced for a study of long-term antiretroviral therapy in people with HIV. Study-wide results and limits: Post-treatment diversity went higher with ART but stayed below transplant donor controls. Blood sampling spanned 2004 to 2017, possibly under older ART regimens. The range of CDR3 lengths in HIV repertoires proved narrower than that found in controls.

This was the immunoSEQ v3.0 assay at survey level. The data were produced by immunoSEQ multiplex PCR, yet TCRdb's version contains in-frame clones alone and is incomplete. Among about 14,000 clones listed, 88% were seen once. Details on this clone: Its antigen is not identified.

This CDR3 is 14 amino acids long. The V gene's germline CDR1 is SGHVS and CDR2 FQNEAQ. With V trimmed by 4 bases and J by 4 bases, 5 bases remained unmatched. This TCR came from a man in his forties with HIV. The J gene is TRBJ2-7, the V gene TRBV7-8; 9 nucleotides agree with TRBD1. This sample comprised unsorted PBMCs, obtained 6.2 years after starting antiretroviral therapy. This CDR3 is CASSYRDREYEQYF. For the CDR3, the DNA is TGTGCCAGCAGCTACCGGGACAGGGAATACGAGCAGTACTTC.